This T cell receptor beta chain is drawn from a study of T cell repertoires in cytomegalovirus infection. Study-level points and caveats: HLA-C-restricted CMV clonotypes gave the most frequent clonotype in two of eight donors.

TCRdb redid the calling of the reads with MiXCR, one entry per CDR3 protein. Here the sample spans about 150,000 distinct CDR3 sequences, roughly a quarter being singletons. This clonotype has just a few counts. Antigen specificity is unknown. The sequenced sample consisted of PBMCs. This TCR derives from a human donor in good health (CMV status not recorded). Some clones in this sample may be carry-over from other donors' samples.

CDR3 bases: TGTGCCAGCAGCGTAGACAGGGAGGATGGCTACACCTTC. Residues: CASSVDREDGYTF. The rearrangement links TRBV9 to TRBJ1-2; D may be TRBD1 (6 bases). This CDR3 contains 13 residues. Trimming removed 0 bases at V and 6 bases at J, with 9 bases between. Germline assignment: CDR1 SGDLS and CDR2 YYNGEE.